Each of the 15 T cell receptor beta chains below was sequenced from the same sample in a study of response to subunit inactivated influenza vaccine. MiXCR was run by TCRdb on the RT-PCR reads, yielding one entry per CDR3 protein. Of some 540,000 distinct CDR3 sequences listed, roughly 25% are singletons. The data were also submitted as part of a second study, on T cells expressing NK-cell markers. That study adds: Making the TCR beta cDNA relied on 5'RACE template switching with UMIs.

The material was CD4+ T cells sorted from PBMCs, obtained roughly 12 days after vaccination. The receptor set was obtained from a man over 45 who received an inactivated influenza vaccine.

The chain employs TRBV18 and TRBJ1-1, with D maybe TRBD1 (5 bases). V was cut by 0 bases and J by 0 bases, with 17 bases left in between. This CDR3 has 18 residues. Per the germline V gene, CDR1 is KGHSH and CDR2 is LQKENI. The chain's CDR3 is CASSPPLGQGILNTEAFF. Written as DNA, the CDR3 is TGTGCCAGCTCACCACCGCTGGGCCAGGGAATTCTGAACACTGAAGCTTTCTTT.

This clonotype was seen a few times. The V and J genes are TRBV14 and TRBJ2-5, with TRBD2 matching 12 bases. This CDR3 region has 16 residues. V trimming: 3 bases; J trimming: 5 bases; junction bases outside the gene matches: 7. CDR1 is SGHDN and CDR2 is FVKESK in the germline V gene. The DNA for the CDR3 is TGTGCCAGCAGCCAGGCTAGACTAGCGGGAGTGGAGACCCAGTACTTC. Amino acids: CASSQARLAGVETQYF.

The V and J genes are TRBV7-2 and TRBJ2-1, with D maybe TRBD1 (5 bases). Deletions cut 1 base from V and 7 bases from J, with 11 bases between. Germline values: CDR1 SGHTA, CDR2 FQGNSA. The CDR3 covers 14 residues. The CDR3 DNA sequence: TGTGCCAGCAGCTTAGTCAGCAGGGTTAATGAGCAGTTCTTC. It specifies CASSLVSRVNEQFF.

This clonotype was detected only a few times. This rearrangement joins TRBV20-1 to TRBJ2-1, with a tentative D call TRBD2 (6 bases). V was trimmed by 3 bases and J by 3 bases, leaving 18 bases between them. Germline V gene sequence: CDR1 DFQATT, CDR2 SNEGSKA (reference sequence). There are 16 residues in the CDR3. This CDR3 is CSASKGLQSVYNEQFF. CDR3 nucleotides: TGCAGTGCTAGTAAGGGACTCCAGAGCGTCTACAATGAGCAGTTCTTC.

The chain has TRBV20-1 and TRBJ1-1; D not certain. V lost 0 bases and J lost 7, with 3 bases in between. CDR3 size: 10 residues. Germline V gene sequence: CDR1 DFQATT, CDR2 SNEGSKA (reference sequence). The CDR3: CSARDVEAFF. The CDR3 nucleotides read TGCAGTGCTAGAGACGTTGAAGCTTTCTTT.

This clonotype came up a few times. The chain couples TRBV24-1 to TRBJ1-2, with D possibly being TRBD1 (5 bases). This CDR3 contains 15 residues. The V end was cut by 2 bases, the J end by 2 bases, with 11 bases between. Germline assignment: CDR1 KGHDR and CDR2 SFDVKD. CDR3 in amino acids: CATSDSRALNYGYTF. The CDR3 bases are TGTGCCACCAGTGATTCCAGGGCCCTCAACTATGGCTACACCTTC.

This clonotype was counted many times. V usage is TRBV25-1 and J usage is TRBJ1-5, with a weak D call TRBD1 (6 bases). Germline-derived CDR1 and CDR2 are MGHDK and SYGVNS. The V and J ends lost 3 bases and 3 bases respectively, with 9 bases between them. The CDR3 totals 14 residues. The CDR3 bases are TGTGCCAGCAGTGAGACAGGAACCAATCAGCCCCAGCATTTT. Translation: CASSETGTNQPQHF.

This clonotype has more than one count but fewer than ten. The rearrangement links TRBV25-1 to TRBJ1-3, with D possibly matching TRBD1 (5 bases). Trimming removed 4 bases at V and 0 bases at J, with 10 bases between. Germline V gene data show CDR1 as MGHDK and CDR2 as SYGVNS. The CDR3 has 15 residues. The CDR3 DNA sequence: TGTGCCAGCAGTGCCCCGGGGGTCTCTGGAAACACCATATATTTT. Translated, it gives CASSAPGVSGNTIYF.

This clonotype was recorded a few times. The CDR3 loop reads CASSSRQLYEQYF. The DNA of the CDR3 is TGTGCCAGCAGTTCCAGACAGCTCTACGAGCAGTACTTC. The V call is TRBV12-3 or TRBV12-4, the J call TRBJ2-7, with D perhaps TRBD1 (5 bases). CDR3 length: 13 residues. V lost 4 bases to trimming and J lost 3 bases, with 10 bases between them.

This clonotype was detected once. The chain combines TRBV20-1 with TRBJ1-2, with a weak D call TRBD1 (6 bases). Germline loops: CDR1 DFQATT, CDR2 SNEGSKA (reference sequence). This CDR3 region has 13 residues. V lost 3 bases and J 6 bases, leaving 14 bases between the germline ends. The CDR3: CSASPRGTDGYTF. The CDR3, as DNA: TGCAGTGCTAGCCCCAGGGGCACGGATGGCTACACCTTC.

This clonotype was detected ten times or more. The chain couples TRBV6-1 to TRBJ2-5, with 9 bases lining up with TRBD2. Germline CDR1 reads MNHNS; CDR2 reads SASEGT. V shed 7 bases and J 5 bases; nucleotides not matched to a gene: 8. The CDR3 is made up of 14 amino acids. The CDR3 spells CASTHSGSGETQYF. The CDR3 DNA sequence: TGTGCCAGCACCCATAGCGGGAGTGGTGAGACCCAGTACTTC.

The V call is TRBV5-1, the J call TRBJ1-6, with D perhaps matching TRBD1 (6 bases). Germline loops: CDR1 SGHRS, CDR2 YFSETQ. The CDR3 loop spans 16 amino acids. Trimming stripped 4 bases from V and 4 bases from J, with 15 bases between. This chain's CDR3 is CASSTSGQNYNSPLHF. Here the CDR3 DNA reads TGCGCCAGCAGCACAAGCGGACAGAATTATAATTCACCCCTCCACTTT.

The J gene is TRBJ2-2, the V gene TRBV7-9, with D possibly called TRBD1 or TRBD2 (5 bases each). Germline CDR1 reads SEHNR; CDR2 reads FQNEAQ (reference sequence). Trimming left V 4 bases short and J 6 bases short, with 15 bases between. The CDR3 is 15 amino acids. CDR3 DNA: TGTGCCAGCAGCTCCCCTTGGGGGTTCTCCGGGGAGCTGTTTTTT. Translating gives CASSSPWGFSGELFF.

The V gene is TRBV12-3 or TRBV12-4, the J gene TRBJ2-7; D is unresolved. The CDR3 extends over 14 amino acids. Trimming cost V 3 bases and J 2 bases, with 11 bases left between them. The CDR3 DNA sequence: TGTGCCAGCAGTTTCCAGGATTTAGCCTACGAGCAGTACTTC. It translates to CASSFQDLAYEQYF.

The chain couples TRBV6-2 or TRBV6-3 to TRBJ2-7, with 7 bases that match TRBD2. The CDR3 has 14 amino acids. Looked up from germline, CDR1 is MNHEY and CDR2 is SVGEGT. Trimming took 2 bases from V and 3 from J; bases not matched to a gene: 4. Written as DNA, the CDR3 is TGTGCCAGCAGTTACCTGGGCGGGAGCTACGAGCAGTACTTC. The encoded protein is CASSYLGGSYEQYF.